This T cell receptor (beta chain) was profiled in a study of somatic mutations in cytotoxic T cells in rheumatoid arthritis. TCRdb keeps only in-frame clones here, not all; method: immunoSEQ multiplex PCR. The sample carries 7,000 or so clones, roughly 87% recorded once. This CDR3 spans 16 amino acids. Trimming removed 4 bases from V and 7 bases from J, with 19 bases in between. CDR1 MGHRA and CDR2 YSYEKL come from the germline V gene. Sequences were obtained from CD8+ T cells sorted from blood. The source is a man aged 35 to 55 with rheumatoid arthritis. V and J are TRBV4-1 and TRBJ2-2, with D tentatively TRBD1 (6 bases). The CDR3 spells CASSPWAGEYIGELFF. The CDR3 nucleotides are TGCGCCAGCAGCCCGTGGGCAGGGGAGTATATCGGGGAGCTGTTTTTT.